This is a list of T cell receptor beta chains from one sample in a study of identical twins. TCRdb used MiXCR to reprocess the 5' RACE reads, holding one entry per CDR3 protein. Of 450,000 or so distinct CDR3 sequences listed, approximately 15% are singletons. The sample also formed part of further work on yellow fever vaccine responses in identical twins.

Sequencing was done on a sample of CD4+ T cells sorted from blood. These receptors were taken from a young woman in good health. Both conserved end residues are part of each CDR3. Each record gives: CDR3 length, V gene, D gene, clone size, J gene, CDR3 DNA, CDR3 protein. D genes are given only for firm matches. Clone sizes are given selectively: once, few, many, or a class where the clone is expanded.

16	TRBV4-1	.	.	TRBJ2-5	TGCGCCAGCAGCCAAGGGAACAGGGGGGGCCAAGAGACCCAGTACTTC	CASSQGNRGGQETQYF
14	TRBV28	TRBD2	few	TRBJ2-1	TGTGCCAGCAGGCCGCCGGGACTAGGAAAAGAGCAGTTCTTC	CASRPPGLGKEQFF
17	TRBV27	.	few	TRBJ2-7	TGTGCCAGCAGTTTAGCCCCCCCCCTCAGGGGGGACGGGGAGCAGTACTTC	CASSLAPPLRGDGEQYF
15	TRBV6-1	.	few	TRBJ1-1	TGTGCCAGCAGCAAAGTTCAGGGAATGAACACTGAAGCTTTCTTT	CASSKVQGMNTEAFF
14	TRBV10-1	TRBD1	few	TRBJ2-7	TGCGCCAGCAGCGGGACAGCTACGACGGGGGAGCAGTACTTC	CASSGTATTGEQYF
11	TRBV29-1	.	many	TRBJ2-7	TGCAGCGTTGGAGGGACCTACGAGCAGTACTTC	CSVGGTYEQYF
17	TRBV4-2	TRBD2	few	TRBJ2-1	TGTGCCAGCAGCCAAGTAAGCGGGAGTATTGCCTACAATGAGCAGTTCTTC	CASSQVSGSIAYNEQFF
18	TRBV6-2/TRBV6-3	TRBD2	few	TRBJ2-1	TGTGCCAGCAGTTCAATTAAGCGGGGCCCCTTTGATTACAATGAGCAGTTCTTC	CASSSIKRGPFDYNEQFF
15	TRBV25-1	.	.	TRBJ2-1	TGTGCCAGCAGTGAATGGGGCGTCGTGGGGAATGAGCAGTTCTTC	CASSEWGVVGNEQFF
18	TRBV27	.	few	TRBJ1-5	TGTGCCAGCAGTTTATCCAAGAGCGCTAACAGGGGCAATCAGCCCCAGCATTTT	CASSLSKSANRGNQPQHF
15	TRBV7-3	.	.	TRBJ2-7	TGTGCCAGCAGCCCCGAACCGACTAGGACCTACGACCAGTACTTC	CASSPEPTRTYDQYF
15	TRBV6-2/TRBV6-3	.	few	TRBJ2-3	TGTGCCAGCCGGACGACTACTAGGGGCACAGATACGCAGTATTTT	CASRTTTRGTDTQYF
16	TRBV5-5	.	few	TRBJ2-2	TGTGCCAGCACCCCCACTGAGGGGTCAAACACCGGGGAGCTGTTTTTT	CASTPTEGSNTGELFF
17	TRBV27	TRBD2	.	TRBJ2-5	TGTGCCAGCAGTTTATACAGCGGGGGAATACTACAAGAGACCCAGTACTTC	CASSLYSGGILQETQYF
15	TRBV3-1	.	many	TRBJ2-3	TGTGCCAGCACCCCTCGAGACAGGAGGGGAGATACGCAGTATTTT	CASTPRDRRGDTQYF
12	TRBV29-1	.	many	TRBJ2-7	TGCAGCGCTGAAGACAGTGCCTACGAGCAGTACTTC	CSAEDSAYEQYF
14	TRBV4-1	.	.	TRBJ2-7	TGCGCCAGCAGCCAAGTCAGTTCGGCCTACGAGCAGTACTTC	CASSQVSSAYEQYF
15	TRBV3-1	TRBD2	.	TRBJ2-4	TGTGCCAGCAGCCAAGAAAGCGGGGGGGCGAACATTCAGTACTTC	CASSQESGGANIQYF
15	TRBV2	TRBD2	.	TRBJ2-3	TGTGCCAGCAGCCCACTAGCGCTCAGCACAGATACGCAGTATTTT	CASSPLALSTDTQYF
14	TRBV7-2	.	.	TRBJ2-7	TGTGCCAGCAGCCTTGGGACATCCCCCTACGAGCAGTACTTC	CASSLGTSPYEQYF
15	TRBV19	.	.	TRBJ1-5	TGTGCCAGTAGGTTTAAGTACAGGGGCAATCAGCCCCAGCATTTT	CASRFKYRGNQPQHF
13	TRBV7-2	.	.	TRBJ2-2	TGTGCCAGCAGCACAGCCAACACCGGGGAGCTGTTTTTT	CASSTANTGELFF
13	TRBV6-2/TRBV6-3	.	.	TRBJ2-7	TGTGCCAGCAAAGCCCCGCTCTCCTACGAGCAGTACTTC	CASKAPLSYEQYF
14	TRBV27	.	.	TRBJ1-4	TGTGCCAGCAGTACCCGATCTTCTAATGAAAAACTGTTTTTT	CASSTRSSNEKLFF
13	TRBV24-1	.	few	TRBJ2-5	TGTGCCACCAGTGACCCCTTGGTCGAGACCCAGTACTTC	CATSDPLVETQYF
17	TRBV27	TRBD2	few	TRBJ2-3	TGTGCCAGCAGTATAAGAGTAGCGGGAGTAGTGGCAGATACGCAGTATTTT	CASSIRVAGVVADTQYF
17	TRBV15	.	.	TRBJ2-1	TGTGCCACCAGCAGATGGAGTGGGGGCGCCTCCTACAATGAGCAGTTCTTC	CATSRWSGGASYNEQFF
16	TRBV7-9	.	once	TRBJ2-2	TGTGCCAGCAGCTTAGCCCTCACAGGGTTCGGCGGGGAGCTGTTTTTT	CASSLALTGFGGELFF
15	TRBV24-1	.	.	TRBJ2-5	TGTGCCACCAGCCAAGCGGAGCGACCCCAAGAGACCCAGTACTTC	CATSQAERPQETQYF
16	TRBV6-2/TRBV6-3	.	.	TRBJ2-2	TGTGCCAGCAGTTACCCGGGACGGGCTCCGACCGGGGAGCTGTTTTTT	CASSYPGRAPTGELFF
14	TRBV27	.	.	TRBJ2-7	TGTGCCAGCAGTTTTAGGGACACCCTCTACGAGCAGTACTTC	CASSFRDTLYEQYF
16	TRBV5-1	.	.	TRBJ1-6	TGCGCCAGCAGCTTGGTGTCGGGGGCAGGTAATTCACCCCTCCACTTT	CASSLVSGAGNSPLHF
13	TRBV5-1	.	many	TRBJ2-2	TGCGCCAGCAGCTCCAAAAACACCGGGGAGCTGTTTTTT	CASSSKNTGELFF
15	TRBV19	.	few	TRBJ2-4	TGTGCCTCCGAAGGGTCAGACCTAGCCAAAAACATTCAGTACTTC	CASEGSDLAKNIQYF